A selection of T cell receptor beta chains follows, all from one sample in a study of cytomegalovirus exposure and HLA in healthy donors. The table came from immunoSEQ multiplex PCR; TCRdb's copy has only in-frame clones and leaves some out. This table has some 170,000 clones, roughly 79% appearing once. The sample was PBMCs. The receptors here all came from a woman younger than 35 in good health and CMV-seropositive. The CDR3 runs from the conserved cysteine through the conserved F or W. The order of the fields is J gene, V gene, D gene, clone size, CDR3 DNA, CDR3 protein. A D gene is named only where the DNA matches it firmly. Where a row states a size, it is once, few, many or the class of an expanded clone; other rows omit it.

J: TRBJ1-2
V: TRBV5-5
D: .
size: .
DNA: TGTGCCAGCAGCATACAGGGTTCAAACTATGGCTACACCTTC
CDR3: CASSIQGSNYGYTF

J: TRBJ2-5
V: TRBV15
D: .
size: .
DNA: TGTGCCACCAGCAAAAACAGGGCTAGATGGGAGACCCAGTACTTC
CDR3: CATSKNRARWETQYF

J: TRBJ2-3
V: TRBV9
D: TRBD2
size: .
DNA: TGTGCCAGCAGGGGGTCCGCGGGGGGGACAACGACAGATACGCAGTATTTT
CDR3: CASRGSAGGTTTDTQYF

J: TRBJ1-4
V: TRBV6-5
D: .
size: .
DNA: TGTGCCAGCAGCCCCTGGAGGACAGTTAATGAAAAACTGTTTTTT
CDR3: CASSPWRTVNEKLFF

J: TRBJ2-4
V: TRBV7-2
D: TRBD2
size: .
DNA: TGTGCCAGCAGCCCTATACTAGCGGGGGTGATAAACATTCAGTACTTC
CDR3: CASSPILAGVINIQYF

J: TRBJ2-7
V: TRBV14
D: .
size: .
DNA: TGTGCCAGCAGCCAAGTCAGGCCCTACGAGCAGTACTTC
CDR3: CASSQVRPYEQYF

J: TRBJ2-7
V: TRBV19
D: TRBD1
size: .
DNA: TGTGCCAGTAGTACCGGACAGGGTTACGAGCAGTACTTC
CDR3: CASSTGQGYEQYF

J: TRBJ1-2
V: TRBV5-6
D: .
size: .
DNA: TGTGCCAGCAGCTTTCTCAGTTCGCCTGGCTACACCTTC
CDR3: CASSFLSSPGYTF

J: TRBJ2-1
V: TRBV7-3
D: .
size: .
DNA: TGTGCCAGCAGCTTTACAGGGAGCCACGATGAGCAGTTCTTC
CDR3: CASSFTGSHDEQFF

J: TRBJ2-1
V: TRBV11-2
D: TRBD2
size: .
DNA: TGTGCCAGCATGAGATCTAGCGGGAATGAGCAGTTCTTC
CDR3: CASMRSSGNEQFF

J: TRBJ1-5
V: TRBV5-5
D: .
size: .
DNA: TGTGCCAGCAGCTCCCATCAGGGTGGCGGCAATCAGCCCCAGCATTTT
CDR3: CASSSHQGGGNQPQHF

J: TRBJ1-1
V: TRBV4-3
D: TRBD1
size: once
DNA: TGCGCCAGCAGCCAATCGGGACAGGGACGAGCTTTCTTT
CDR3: CASSQSGQGRAFF

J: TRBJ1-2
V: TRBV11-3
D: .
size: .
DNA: TGTGCCAGCAGCCCTATAGGACAGAGTATAGCTAACTATGGCTACACCTTC
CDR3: CASSPIGQSIANYGYTF

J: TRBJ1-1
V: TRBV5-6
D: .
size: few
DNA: TGTGCCAGCAGCTCGTTACCAGGACAGAGCAACACTGAAGCTTTCTTT
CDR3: CASSSLPGQSNTEAFF

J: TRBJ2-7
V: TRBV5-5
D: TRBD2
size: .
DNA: TGTGCCAGCAGCCGACTTCCGCTACTAGCGGGGGCTTCCTACGAGCAGTACTTC
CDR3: CASSRLPLLAGASYEQYF

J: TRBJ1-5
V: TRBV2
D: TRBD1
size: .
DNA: TGTGCCAGCAGCCAGGGGGCGCGGCAGCCCCAGCATTTT
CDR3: CASSQGARQPQHF

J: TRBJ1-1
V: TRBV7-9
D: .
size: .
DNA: TGTGCCAGCAGCTTCCCGGACAGAGATGAAGCTTTCTTT
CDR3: CASSFPDRDEAFF

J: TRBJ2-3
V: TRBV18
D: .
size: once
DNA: TGTGCCAGCTCACCCCCAAGCACAGATACGCAGTATTTT
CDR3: CASSPPSTDTQYF

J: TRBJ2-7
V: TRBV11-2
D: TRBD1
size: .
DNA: TGTGCCAGCAGCTTAACGGGACAGGGGAACTACGAGCAGTACTTC
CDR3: CASSLTGQGNYEQYF

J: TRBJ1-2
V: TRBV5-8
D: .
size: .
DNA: TGTGCCAGCAGCCCCTACGACAGATATGGCTACACCTTC
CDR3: CASSPYDRYGYTF

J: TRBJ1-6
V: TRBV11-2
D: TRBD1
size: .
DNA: TGTGCCAGCAGCTACGGACAGGGCCGGATAGAACCCCTCCACTTT
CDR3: CASSYGQGRIEPLHF

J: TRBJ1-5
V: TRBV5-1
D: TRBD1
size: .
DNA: TGCGCCAGCAGCCCGGAGACAGGGAGTAAGCCCCAGCATTTT
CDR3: CASSPETGSKPQHF

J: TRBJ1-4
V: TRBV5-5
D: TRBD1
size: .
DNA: TGTGCCAGCAGTTACAGGGGGATGACTACAACTAATGAAAAACTGTTTTTT
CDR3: CASSYRGMTTTNEKLFF

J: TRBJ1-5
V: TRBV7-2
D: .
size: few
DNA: TGTGCCAGCAGCTTCGACTCCAGCCATCAGCCCCAGCATTTT
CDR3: CASSFDSSHQPQHF

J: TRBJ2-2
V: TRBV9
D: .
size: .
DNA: TGTGCCAGCAGCCCAGGAGGGAACACCGGGGAGCTGTTTTTT
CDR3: CASSPGGNTGELFF

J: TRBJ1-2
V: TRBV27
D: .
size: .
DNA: TGTGCCAGCAGTTCTTCTGGGGGGGCAGGGTGGGGGTATGGCTACACCTTC
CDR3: CASSSSGGAGWGYGYTF

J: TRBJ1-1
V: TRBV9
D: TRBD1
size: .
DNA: TGTGCCAGCAGCGCGGGGGGACAGGGAGCCGGAATGAACACTGAAGCTTTCTTT
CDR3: CASSAGGQGAGMNTEAFF

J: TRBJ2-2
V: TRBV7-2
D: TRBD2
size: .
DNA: TGTGCCAGCAGCTGGGGGCCAGCGGGGGGGTCGGGGGAGCTGTTTTTT
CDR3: CASSWGPAGGSGELFF

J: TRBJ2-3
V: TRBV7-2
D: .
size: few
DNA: TGTGCCAGCAGCTTAGGCCCAGCGCTCCGAGGTACGCAGTATTTT
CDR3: CASSLGPALRGTQYF

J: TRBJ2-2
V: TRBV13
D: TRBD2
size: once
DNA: TGTGCCAGCAGCTTAGTCGTGACTAGCGCGAACACCGGGGAGCTGTTTTTT
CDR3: CASSLVVTSANTGELFF

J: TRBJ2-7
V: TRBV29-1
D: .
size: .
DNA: TGCAGCGTTGGTTCTCAATCGAACCTAGGCGAGCAGTACTTC
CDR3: CSVGSQSNLGEQYF

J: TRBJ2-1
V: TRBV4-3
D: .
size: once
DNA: TGCGCCAGCAGCCAAGTCCGGACAGCCCTAAACAATGAGCAGTTCTTC
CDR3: CASSQVRTALNNEQFF

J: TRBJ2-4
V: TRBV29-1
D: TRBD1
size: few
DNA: TGCAGCGTTGTCCGAGACAGGGCCGGCAAAAACATTCAGTACTTC
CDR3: CSVVRDRAGKNIQYF

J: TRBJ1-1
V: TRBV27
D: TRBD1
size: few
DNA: TGTGCCAGCAGTTTCGCAGACAGGGGGAACACTGAAGCTTTCTTT
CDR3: CASSFADRGNTEAFF

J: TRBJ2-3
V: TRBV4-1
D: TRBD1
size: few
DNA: TGCGCCAGCACCCCTGTCCGGGACAGGTCTACAGATACGCAGTATTTT
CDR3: CASTPVRDRSTDTQYF

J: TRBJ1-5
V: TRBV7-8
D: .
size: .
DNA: TGTGCCAGCAGCAAGAAAACAGGGTACGGCAATCAGCCCCAGCATTTT
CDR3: CASSKKTGYGNQPQHF

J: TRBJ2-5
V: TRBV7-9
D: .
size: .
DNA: TGTGCCAGCAGCTTTGCGCAGGCTAAAGAGACCCAGTACTTC
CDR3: CASSFAQAKETQYF

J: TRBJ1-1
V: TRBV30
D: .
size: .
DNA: TGTGCCTGGAGCTCAGGGTACACTGAAGCTTTCTTT
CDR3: CAWSSGYTEAFF

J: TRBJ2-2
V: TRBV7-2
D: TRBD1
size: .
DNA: TGTGCCAGTGAAGACAGGGGGCGGACCGGGGAGCTGTTTTTT
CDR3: CASEDRGRTGELFF